A single sample is the source of the 3 T cell receptor beta chains below, sequenced in a study of OX40 agonist ivuxolimab in advanced cancers. Only in-frame clones appear in the TCRdb table, and some are missing; sequencing was by immunoSEQ multiplex PCR. The sample holds more than 40,000 clones; 80% to 90% are singletons and the top ten take about 56%. The sample consisted of CD4+ or CD8+ T cells sorted from blood, taken in a trial of the OX40 agonist ivuxolimab. The receptors originated from an adult with an advanced solid tumor such as melanoma, head and neck, liver or kidney cancer.

V gene TRBV11-3 combines with J gene TRBJ2-1; D is unresolved. The germline gives CDR1 SGHNT, CDR2 YENEEA. The CDR3 spans 13 residues. V was cut by 5 bases and J by 10 bases, with 15 bases left in between. The DNA for the CDR3 is TGTGCCAGCAGCCTAGGCAGTTCCCAGGAGCAGTTCTTC. Translated: CASSLGSSQEQFF.

The chain recombines TRBV5-8 with TRBJ2-3; the D gene is possibly TRBD1 (6 bases). CDR1 and CDR2 (germline): SGHTS, YDEGEE. This CDR3 contains 15 residues. The V gene lost 3 bases and the J gene lost 0 bases, with 11 bases spanning the gap. CDR3: CASSSRQGSTDTQYF. The CDR3 coding sequence is TGTGCCAGCAGCTCTCGTCAGGGGAGCACAGATACGCAGTATTTT.

The rearrangement links TRBV15 to TRBJ2-4; no clear D gene. Trimming took off 1 base at V and 0 bases at J, with 10 bases between the two ends. The germline V gene has CDR1 LNHNV and CDR2 YYDKDF (reference sequence). There are 16 residues in the CDR3. The CDR3 coding sequence is TGTGCCACCAGCAGAGTGGACCCCTTAGCCAAAAACATTCAGTACTTC. Amino acids: CATSRVDPLAKNIQYF.